These 31 T cell receptor beta chains came from one sample sequenced in a study of blood T cell repertoires in COVID-19. Here immunoSEQ multiplex PCR was the method, and the copy in TCRdb shows in-frame clones only, minus some. The sample records 300,000 to 450,000 clones, about 87% being singletons. Sequencing was performed on PBMCs or T cells enriched from blood (not recorded which). The receptors here all came from a man aged 40-49 years in a cohort exposed to, infected with or recovered from COVID-19 (not recorded which).

Here the CDR3 DNA reads TGTGCCAGCAGCCAAACATACCCCCGTCCGGGCGGGGACTGGTACGAGCAGTACTTC. Residues: CASSQTYPRPGGDWYEQYF. The genes are TRBV7-6 and TRBJ2-7; TRBD2 is a possible D gene (6 bases). Trimming pared 5 bases from V and 4 bases from J, leaving 30 bases between. Germline loops: CDR1 SGHVS, CDR2 FNYEAQ. The CDR3 is made up of 19 amino acids. Drawing the rest from reference TRBV7-6 and TRBJ2-7, the complete variable domain is GAGVSQSPRYKVTKRGQDVALRCDPISGHVSLYWYRQALGQGPEFLTYFNYEAQQDKSGLPNDRFSAERPEGSISTLTIQRTEQRDSAMYRCASSQTYPRPGGDWYEQYFGPGTRLTVT.

The chain recombines TRBV29-1 with TRBJ2-5; 15 bases match TRBD2. Trimming at V came to 8 bases and at J to 9 bases, leaving 4 bases not matched to a gene. In germline, CDR1 is SQVTM, CDR2 ANQGSEA. CDR3 size: 12 residues. The CDR3 DNA reads TGCAGCATGGGACTAGCGGGAGGAGCCCAGTACTTC. Protein sequence: CSMGLAGGAQYF.

The chain combines TRBV18 with TRBJ1-4; TRBD1 agrees at 8 bases. The V segment lost 4 bases and the J segment 11 bases; nucleotides outside the gene matches: 9. This CDR3 is built from 14 residues. The germline gives CDR1 KGHSH, CDR2 LQKENI. The CDR3 DNA follows: TGTGCCAGCTCACTTAACCCGGGACAGGAGAAACTGTTTTTT. It yields the protein CASSLNPGQEKLFF.

This chain links TRBV12-1 with TRBJ1-3. TRBV12-1 is marked as a pseudogene. The CDR3 has 15 amino acids. DNA of the CDR3: TGTGCCAGCAGCCCCCGGGGGAACTCTGGAAACACCATATATTTT. Translated, it gives CASSPRGNSGNTIYF.

Concerning this clone itself: Other DNA sequences within the sample encode an identical CDR3. J is TRBJ1-6 and V is TRBV5-1; 7 bases line up with TRBD1. CDR3 length: 14 amino acids. The V gene's germline CDR1 is SGHRS and CDR2 YFSETQ. V trimming: 1 base; J trimming: 7 bases; junction bases outside the gene matches: 2. CDR3 coding DNA: TGCGCCAGCAGCTTGCAGGGGGAAAATTCACCCCTCCACTTT. Its protein is CASSLQGENSPLHF. Filled out from reference TRBV5-1 and TRBJ1-6, the complete variable domain reads KAGVTQTPRYLIKTRGQQVTLSCSPISGHRSVSWYQQTPGQGLQFLFEYFSETQRNKGNFPGRFSGRQFSNSRSEMNVSTLELGDSALYLCASSLQGENSPLHFGNGTRLTVT.

This chain uses TRBV10-2 with TRBJ1-3, with D unclear. The CDR3 has 15 residues. The V and J ends lost 7 bases and 1 base respectively, with 14 bases between them. Germline V gene sequence: CDR1 WSHSY, CDR2 SAAADI. Here the CDR3 DNA reads TGCGCCAGCACTGGGGATGGGAGGTCTGGAAACACCATATATTTT. Protein sequence: CASTGDGRSGNTIYF.

The V gene is TRBV30, the J gene TRBJ2-1; TRBD2 might be the D (7 bases). Germline values: CDR1 GTSNPN, CDR2 SVGIG (reference sequence). Trimming left V 0 bases short and J 3 bases short, with 12 bases between. This CDR3 has 15 amino acids. Here the CDR3 reads CAWSVGGGGYNEQFF. The CDR3 DNA sequence: TGTGCCTGGAGTGTTGGGGGAGGGGGCTACAATGAGCAGTTCTTC.

Here the CDR3 reads CASSGQGSGANVLTF. The CDR3 DNA follows: TGCGCCAGCAGCGGTCAGGGGTCCGGGGCCAACGTCCTGACTTTC. This sequence joins TRBV4-1 and TRBJ2-6, with D perhaps TRBD1 (6 bases). Germline loops: CDR1 MGHRA, CDR2 YSYEKL. Trimming removed 5 bases at V and 4 bases at J, with 12 bases between. The CDR3 sequence is 15 residues long.

The V call is TRBV4-1, the J call TRBJ1-2; D ambiguous. Germline V lookup: CDR1 MGHRA, CDR2 YSYEKL. CDR3 size: 14 residues. The V end was cut by 0 bases, the J end by 5 bases, with 10 bases between. This chain's CDR3 is CASSQEAGPYGYTF. CDR3 coding DNA: TGCGCCAGCAGCCAAGAGGCAGGTCCGTATGGCTACACCTTC.

The rearrangement joins TRBV6-5 to TRBJ2-1, with TRBD2 matching over 14 bases. The V gene end was trimmed by 2 bases and the J gene end by 7 bases; junction bases not matched to a gene: 4. The germline gives CDR1 MNHEY, CDR2 SVGAGI. This CDR3 region has 16 residues. The CDR3 loop reads CASSYQGLAGANEQFF. CDR3 nucleotides: TGTGCCAGCAGTTACCAGGGACTAGCGGGAGCAAATGAGCAGTTCTTC.

The J gene is TRBJ2-7, the V gene TRBV27; 9 positions agree with TRBD2. Germline V gene lookup returns CDR1 MNHEY and CDR2 SMNVEV (reference sequence). CDR3 size: 17 residues. Unmatched junction bases numbered 9, after V lost 2 bases and J lost 1 base. CDR3 nucleotides: TGTGCCAGCAGTTTAAAAGTACCTAGCGGGAAATCCTACGAGCAGTACTTC. Protein: CASSLKVPSGKSYEQYF.

Regarding this clone: This same CDR3 is encoded by further DNA sequences in the sample. The chain uses TRBV28 and TRBJ2-7; 10 bases fit TRBD2. This CDR3 is built from 14 residues. The germline CDR1 and CDR2 sequences are MDHEN and SYDVKM. Trimming cost V 6 bases and J 2 bases; bases outside gene matches: 4. The CDR3 spells CASSLSGRAYEQYF. CDR3 nucleotides: TGTGCCAGCAGCCTCAGCGGGAGGGCCTACGAGCAGTACTTC.

This clone appeared a single time. The same CDR3 is also encoded by other DNA sequences in this sample. The genes are TRBV18 and TRBJ1-3; 7 bases are shared with TRBD1. This CDR3 comprises 14 residues. Per the germline V gene, CDR1 is KGHSH and CDR2 is LQKENI. The J segment lost 2 bases and the V segment lost 2 bases, leaving 0 bases of the junction unmatched. The CDR3 sequence is CASSPDRAGNTIYF. CDR3 sequence (DNA): TGTGCCAGCTCACCAGACAGGGCTGGAAACACCATATATTTT. Combining the CDR3 with reference TRBV18 and TRBJ1-3 gives the whole variable domain NAGVMQNPRHLVRRRGQEARLRCSPMKGHSHVYWYRQLPEEGLKFMVYLQKENIIDESGMPKERFSAEFPKEGPSILRIQQVVRGDSAAYFCASSPDRAGNTIYFGEGSWLTVV.

A note on this clone: Other DNA sequences of this sample code for an identical CDR3. The rearrangement links TRBV9 to TRBJ2-2; D is uncertain. Trimming cost V 0 bases and J 2 bases, with 8 bases left between them. Germline V gives CDR1 SGDLS, CDR2 YYNGEE. The CDR3 spans 15 residues. The CDR3 spells CASSVASGNTGELFF. In DNA form, the CDR3 reads TGTGCCAGCAGCGTAGCTTCAGGCAACACCGGGGAGCTGTTTTTT.

The chain employs TRBV18 and TRBJ1-3; TRBD1 matches 9 bases. Looked up from germline, CDR1 is KGHSH and CDR2 is LQKENI. CDR3 length equals 17 residues. V shed 1 base, J shed 3 bases, and the junction held 7 bases outside the gene matches. The CDR3 DNA sequence: TGTGCCAGCTCACCACTCCTCCCGGGACAGGGTGGAAACACCATATATTTT. Translated: CASSPLLPGQGGNTIYF.

As regards this clone: Other DNA variants within this sample encode the same CDR3. J is TRBJ1-2 and V is TRBV6-5; 8 bases line up with TRBD1. V trimming: 6 bases; J trimming: 6 bases; junction bases outside the gene matches: 6. Germline loops: CDR1 MNHEY, CDR2 SVGAGI. This CDR3 has 13 amino acids. Written as DNA, the CDR3 is TGTGCCAGCAGGCCTACAGGGGGGGATGGCTACACCTTC. It encodes CASRPTGGDGYTF.

The chain carries TRBV5-1 and TRBJ1-1; TRBD1 is a possible D gene (5 bases). Germline CDR1 and CDR2: SGHRS and YFSETQ. The CDR3 sequence is 16 residues long. V was clipped by 4 bases and J by 2 bases, with 18 bases between them. CDR3 sequence (DNA): TGCGCCAGCAGCCATGACTCTCAGGGAATTAACACTGAAGCTTTCTTT. It yields the protein CASSHDSQGINTEAFF.

The rearrangement links TRBV20-1 to TRBJ2-2, with 7 bases identical to TRBD2. Germline assignment: CDR1 DFQATT and CDR2 SNEGSKA (reference sequence). CDR3 length equals 16 residues. V trimming: 3 bases; J trimming: 1 base; junction bases outside the gene matches: 8. CDR3 protein: CSASTWLAENTGELFF. CDR3 in DNA: TGCAGTGCTAGTACGTGGCTAGCGGAGAACACCGGGGAGCTGTTTTTT.

CDR3 residues: CATSASGQGNTEAFF. CDR3 DNA: TGTGCCACCAGTGCATCGGGACAGGGGAACACTGAAGCTTTCTTT. The V and J genes are TRBV24-1 and TRBJ1-1; TRBD1 agrees at 9 bases. V was clipped by 5 bases and J by 1 base; unmatched bases: 4. CDR3 length: 15 amino acids. The germline V gene encodes CDR1 KGHDR and CDR2 SFDVKD.

The rearrangement links TRBV5-1 to TRBJ1-1, with TRBD1 matching 11 bases. V trimming: 4 bases; J trimming: 4 bases; junction bases outside the gene matches: 6. The CDR3 consists of 15 residues. Per germline, CDR1 SGHRS and CDR2 YFSETQ. As DNA, the CDR3 is TGCGCCAGCAGCGCGGGGGACAGGGGGACCACTGAAGCTTTCTTT. Translation gives CASSAGDRGTTEAFF.

This clone was seen only once. The gene calls are TRBV3-1 (or the pseudogene TRBV3-2) and TRBJ2-5, with TRBD2 matching over 9 bases. V gave up 4 bases and J gave up 7 bases; unmatched junction bases: 16. Germline V CDR1 and CDR2: LGHDT, YNNKEL (reference sequence). The CDR3 is 17 amino acids. The CDR3 DNA sequence: TGTGCCAGCAGCCGGTCGGGGGGGACTAGCCCAAGATGGACCCAGTACTTC. Protein: CASSRSGGTSPRWTQYF.

This clone showed up just a few times. The rearrangement links TRBV28 to TRBJ1-3; D gene uncertain. There are 13 residues in the CDR3. Germline values: CDR1 MDHEN, CDR2 SYDVKM. V lost 8 bases, J lost 5 bases, and 13 bases lay in between. The CDR3: CASFARSRNTIYF. The CDR3 region has the DNA TGTGCCAGCTTTGCCAGGTCTAGAAACACCATATATTTT.

J is TRBJ2-7 and V is TRBV15; TRBD2 aligns across 9 bases. V shed 4 bases, J shed 2 bases, and the junction held 12 bases outside the gene matches. The germline V gene encodes CDR1 LNHNV and CDR2 YYDKDF (reference sequence). This CDR3 spans 17 amino acids. CDR3 residues: CATSTSSSASGTYEQYF. CDR3 nucleotide sequence: TGTGCCACCAGCACCTCGTCCTCCGCTAGCGGGACCTACGAGCAGTACTTC.

This clone is a singleton in its sample. This sequence joins TRBV11-2 and TRBJ1-1; 7 bases agree with TRBD1. Per germline, CDR1 SGHAT and CDR2 FQNNGV. Trimming at V came to 7 bases and at J to 4 bases, leaving 9 bases not matched to a gene. The CDR3 spans 14 residues. In DNA, the CDR3 is TGTGCCAGCACCTTGACAGGGTACGGCACTGAAGCTTTCTTT. Translation: CASTLTGYGTEAFF.

The chain links TRBV5-1 to TRBJ2-7; D is ambiguous. In germline, CDR1 is SGHRS, CDR2 YFSETQ. The CDR3 is 13 residues long. V lost 7 bases, J lost 0 bases, and 11 bases lay in between. CDR3 amino acids: CASHLVSSYEQYF. The CDR3 DNA reads TGCGCCAGCCATCTGGTCAGCTCCTACGAGCAGTACTTC.

This chain uses TRBV15 with TRBJ2-7, with 8 bases identical to TRBD2. The germline gives CDR1 LNHNV, CDR2 YYDKDF (reference sequence). The V segment lost 2 bases and the J segment 4 bases; nucleotides outside the gene matches: 13. CDR3 length equals 17 residues. CDR3 bases: TGTGCCACCAGCAGATCCCGGCGGGCTAGCGGGCATTACGAGCAGTACTTC. Translation gives CATSRSRRASGHYEQYF.

The count of this clone is one. This rearrangement joins TRBV2 to TRBJ2-1, with D tentatively TRBD1 (5 bases). The CDR3 runs 13 residues. V lost 6 bases, J lost 4 bases, and 10 bases lay in between. Germline V gives CDR1 SNHLY, CDR2 FYNNEI. The CDR3 DNA sequence: TGTGCCAGCAGACGGACACTTTACAATGAGCAGTTCTTC. Its protein is CASRRTLYNEQFF. The variable domain in full, completed from reference TRBV2 and TRBJ2-1, reads EPEVTQTPSHQVTQMGQEVILRCVPISNHLYFYWYRQILGQKVEFLVSFYNNEISEKSEIFDDQFSVERPDGSNFTLKIRSTKLEDSAMYFCASRRTLYNEQFFGPGTRLTVL.

This clone appeared a single time. This chain joins TRBV9 and TRBJ2-7; 10 nucleotides match TRBD2. V was pared by 4 bases and J by 2 bases, with 9 bases of the junction left unmatched. CDR3 length equals 16 residues. Germline V gives CDR1 SGDLS, CDR2 YYNGEE. The CDR3 coding sequence is TGTGCCAGCAGCCGCGAGGGGACTAGCGTCACCTACGAGCAGTACTTC. It codes for CASSREGTSVTYEQYF.

The V call is TRBV5-4, the J call TRBJ2-3; 8 bases line up with TRBD2. The CDR3 runs to 15 residues. Germline V lookup: CDR1 SGHNT, CDR2 YYREEE (reference sequence). Trimming at V came to 4 bases and at J to 2 bases, leaving 6 bases not matched to a gene. CDR3 loop: CASSGTRAATDTQYF. CDR3 nucleotide sequence: TGTGCCAGCAGCGGGACTAGGGCGGCCACAGATACGCAGTATTTT.

The V gene is TRBV11-2, the J gene TRBJ2-4, with 8 positions matching TRBD2. The length of the CDR3 is 16 residues. Germline CDR1 is SGHAT and CDR2 is FQNNGV. Germline trimming cut 5 bases from V and 6 bases from J; bases unmatched to any gene: 12. The CDR3: CASSPRTSLTPNIQYF. CDR3 bases: TGTGCCAGCAGCCCCCGGACTAGCTTAACCCCAAACATTCAGTACTTC.

The chain links TRBV24-1 to TRBJ2-1, with 9 bases fitting TRBD1. J lost 4 bases, V lost 6 bases, and 9 bases had no gene match. The CDR3 has 16 residues. The germline V gene encodes CDR1 KGHDR and CDR2 SFDVKD. The CDR3 reads CATSLKQGAPYNEQFF. The DNA of the CDR3 is TGTGCCACCAGTTTAAAACAGGGGGCGCCTTACAATGAGCAGTTCTTC.